The 18 T cell receptor beta chains presented below share a single source sample, sequenced in a study of vaccination and CD4 T cells after COVID-19. Treatment in this sample: approximately 9-day PBMC culture with coronavirus spike peptide pools or control peptides (ViraFEST assay). Researchers collected the unexposed donor's CD4+ T cells before the COVID-19 pandemic (2011-2018). These receptors lack a known antigen. Sequence data for DNA of cultured CD4+ T cells were generated by the Oncomine TCR Beta short-read assay. TCRdb itself ran the PCR reads through MiXCR, one entry per CDR3 protein. The sample has roughly 7,000 distinct CDR3 sequences; approximately 60% are singletons. The sample comprised CD4+ T cells from blood, cultured in vitro. The receptors come from a human donor in good health.

The chain couples TRBV6-1 to TRBJ1-4; no clear D gene. The V gene's germline CDR1 is MNHNS and CDR2 SASEGT. The CDR3 sequence is 14 residues long. The chain's CDR3 is CATTREATNEKLFF. As DNA, the CDR3 is TGTGCGACTACACGGGAAGCAACTAATGAAAAACTGTTTTTT.

The gene calls are TRBV5-4 and TRBJ2-7; D might be TRBD2 (6 bases). CDR1 and CDR2 (germline): SGHNT, YYREEE (reference sequence). Between the trimmed V and J ends, which lost 3 bases and 0 bases, there was a span of 10 bases. The CDR3 contains 14 residues. CDR3 nucleotide sequence: TGTGCCAGCAGCTCGCCCGGGAGCTCCTACGAGCAGTACTTC. It yields the protein CASSSPGSSYEQYF.

The gene calls are TRBV29-1 and TRBJ2-5; D is perhaps TRBD1 or TRBD2 (5 bases each). V was pared by 5 bases and J by 0 bases, with 10 bases between. The CDR3 spans 13 residues. Germline V gives CDR1 SQVTM, CDR2 ANQGSEA. The CDR3 DNA follows: TGCAGCGTTAGGGACCCTCACCAAGAGACCCAGTACTTC. As protein: CSVRDPHQETQYF.

V is TRBV30 and J is TRBJ1-2; a weak D match, TRBD1 (6 bases). Germline values: CDR1 GTSNPN, CDR2 SVGIG (reference sequence). CDR3 length equals 15 residues. V was shortened by 3 bases and J by 3 bases, with 17 bases between the two germline ends. CDR3 sequence (DNA): TGTGCCTGGAGGGGATTGGCCGACAGGTACTATGGCTACACCTTC. Its translation is CAWRGLADRYYGYTF. Using reference TRBV30 and TRBJ1-2 for the parts outside the CDR3, the full variable domain is SQTIHQWPATLVQPVGSPLSLECTVEGTSNPNLYWYRQAAGRGLQLLFYSVGIGQISSEVPQNLSASRPQDRQFILSSKKLLLSDSGFYLCAWRGLADRYYGYTFGSGTRLTVV.

By share, this clonotype counts as medium-sized. The chain is built from TRBV27 and TRBJ2-1; unclear D gene. Per germline, CDR1 MNHEY and CDR2 SMNVEV (reference sequence). Trimming removed 8 bases from V and 7 bases from J, with 6 bases in between. The CDR3 sequence is 10 residues long. CDR3 protein: CASGENEQFF. As DNA, the CDR3 is TGTGCCAGCGGCGAAAATGAGCAGTTCTTC.

A single count supports this clonotype. CDR3 amino acids: CATGNNLNTEAFF. In DNA, the CDR3 is TGTGCCACTGGGAATAACCTGAACACTGAAGCTTTCTTT. The chain links TRBV19 to TRBJ1-1; D gene ambiguous. The germline V gene encodes CDR1 LNHDA and CDR2 SQIVND (reference sequence). With 10 bases removed from V and 0 bases from J, the gap between germline ends came to 12 bases. The CDR3 covers 13 residues.

V usage is TRBV19 and J usage is TRBJ2-2; 8 nucleotides match TRBD2. The CDR3 consists of 14 residues. Germline values: CDR1 LNHDA, CDR2 SQIVND (reference sequence). V trimming: 7 bases; J trimming: 6 bases; junction bases outside the gene matches: 7. The CDR3 region is CASNKRESAGELFF. CDR3 nucleotide sequence: TGTGCCAGTAACAAGCGGGAGTCCGCCGGGGAGCTGTTTTTT.

The chain couples TRBV20-1 to TRBJ2-2, with D possibly TRBD2 on 7 matching bases. Per the germline V gene, CDR1 is DFQATT and CDR2 is SNEGSKA (reference sequence). The CDR3 contains 12 residues. V was pared by 5 bases and J by 6 bases, with 10 bases between. CDR3 DNA: TGCAGTGCTTCCGGGGGGCCCGGGGAGCTGTTTTTT. Translating gives CSASGGPGELFF.

This clonotype is termed large. The V gene is TRBV12-3 or TRBV12-4, the J gene TRBJ2-2; D gene unclear. Trimming stripped 5 bases from V and 5 bases from J, with 9 bases between. The CDR3 runs 13 residues. The CDR3 reads CASSKSGTGELFF. DNA for the CDR3: TGTGCCAGCAGTAAAAGTGGGACCGGGGAGCTGTTTTTT.

V usage is TRBV6-2 or TRBV6-3 and J usage is TRBJ1-6; D is possibly TRBD1 (5 bases). Between the trimmed V and J ends, which lost 4 bases and 10 bases, there was a span of 17 bases. Germline V CDR1 and CDR2: MNHEY, SVGEGT. The CDR3 runs 15 residues. The chain's CDR3 is CASSFPGNPGSPLHF. The CDR3 nucleotides read TGTGCCAGCAGTTTCCCAGGGAACCCGGGGTCACCCCTCCACTTT.

This clonotype has more than one count but fewer than ten. CDR3 protein: CASSFEENRAFIYGYTF. The CDR3 nucleotides read TGTGCCAGCAGCTTCGAGGAGAACAGGGCCTTTATCTATGGCTACACCTTC. This rearrangement joins TRBV5-5 to TRBJ1-2; D perhaps matches TRBD1 (6 bases). The CDR3 loop spans 17 amino acids. The V gene's germline CDR1 is SGHKS and CDR2 YYEKEE (reference sequence). V was cut by 2 bases and J by 4 bases, with 21 bases left in between.

The chain is built from TRBV2 and TRBJ2-5; no clear D gene. Trimming took off 6 bases at V and 2 bases at J, with 16 bases between the two ends. Germline CDR1 SNHLY, CDR2 FYNNEI. CDR3 size: 15 residues. The CDR3 sequence: CASSVAGSPQETQYF. Written as DNA, the CDR3 is TGTGCCAGCAGCGTGGCAGGTTCCCCGCAAGAGACCCAGTACTTC.

This rearrangement joins TRBV28 to TRBJ1-6, with D hard to call. From germline, CDR1 is MDHEN and CDR2 SYDVKM. There are 12 residues in the CDR3. Trimming pared 6 bases from V and 12 bases from J, leaving 12 bases between. The CDR3 DNA is TGTGCCAGCAGCCCCCGGCGAGGACCCCTCCACTTT. It translates to CASSPRRGPLHF. The complete variable domain, with remaining parts taken from reference TRBV28 and TRBJ1-6, reads DVKVTQSSRYLVKRTGEKVFLECVQDMDHENMFWYRQDPGLGLRLIYFSYDVKMKEKGDIPEGYSVSREKKERFSLILESASTNQTSMYLCASSPRRGPLHFGNGTRLTVT.

The chain's CDR3 is CASSLPPGELFF. In nucleotides, the CDR3 is TGTGCCAGCAGTCTTCCCCCCGGGGAGCTGTTTTTT. This chain uses TRBV27 with TRBJ2-2; unclear D gene. The CDR3 length is 12 residues. The germline V and J ends were trimmed by 5 bases and 6 bases, with 7 bases remaining between them. Germline-derived CDR1 and CDR2 are MNHEY and SMNVEV (reference sequence).

The CDR3 sequence is CASSPTVGGTEAFF. In DNA form, the CDR3 reads TGTGCCAGCAGCCCGACAGTGGGAGGGACTGAAGCTTTCTTT. The J gene is TRBJ1-1, the V gene TRBV7-2; TRBD1 might be the D (5 bases). The CDR3 length is 14 residues. Germline lookup yields CDR1 SGHTA and CDR2 FQGNSA. V shed 5 bases and J shed 5 bases, with 15 bases lying between them. The full variable domain, completed using reference TRBV7-2 and TRBJ1-1, is GAGVSQSPSNKVTEKGKDVELRCDPISGHTALYWYRQSLGQGLEFLIYFQGNSAPDKSGLPSDRFSAERTGGSVSTLTIQRTQQEDSAVYLCASSPTVGGTEAFFGQGTRLTVV.

The CDR3 nucleotides are TGTGCCAGCAAGGATGGACAGGGACCAAATCAGCCCCAGCATTTT. It translates to CASKDGQGPNQPQHF. The chain joins TRBV27 to TRBJ1-5, with TRBD1 identical over 8 bases. The CDR3 consists of 15 residues. Germline CDR1 MNHEY, CDR2 SMNVEV (reference sequence). V was pared by 7 bases and J by 4 bases, with 9 bases of the junction left unmatched.

This chain links TRBV12-3 or TRBV12-4 with TRBJ2-2; D is perhaps TRBD2 (5 bases). The V gene lost 6 bases and the J gene lost 6 bases, with 8 bases spanning the gap. This CDR3 has 12 amino acids. CDR3 sequence reads: CASSLSAGELFF. The DNA for the CDR3 is TGTGCCAGCAGCCTTAGCGCCGGGGAGCTGTTTTTT.

V and J are TRBV20-1 and TRBJ1-5, with D possibly TRBD1 on 5 matching bases. The V end lost 6 bases, the J end lost 5 bases, and 14 bases lay between the germline ends. This CDR3 region has 13 residues. Germline CDR1 DFQATT, CDR2 SNEGSKA (reference sequence). The CDR3 DNA follows: TGCAGTGCCAACACAGGACTGGATCAGCCCCAGCATTTT. This codes for CSANTGLDQPQHF.